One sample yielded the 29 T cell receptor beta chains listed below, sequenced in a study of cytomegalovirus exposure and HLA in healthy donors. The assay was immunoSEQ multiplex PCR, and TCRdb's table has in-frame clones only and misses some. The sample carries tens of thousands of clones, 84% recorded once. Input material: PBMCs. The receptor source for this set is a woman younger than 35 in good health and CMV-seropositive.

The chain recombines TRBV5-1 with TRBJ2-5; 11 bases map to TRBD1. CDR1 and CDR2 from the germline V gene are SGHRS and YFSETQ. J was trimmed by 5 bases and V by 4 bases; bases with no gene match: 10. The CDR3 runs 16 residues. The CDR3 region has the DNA TGCGCCAGCAGCCAAAACCTGGGACAGGGGGGGGAGACCCAGTACTTC. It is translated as CASSQNLGQGGETQYF.

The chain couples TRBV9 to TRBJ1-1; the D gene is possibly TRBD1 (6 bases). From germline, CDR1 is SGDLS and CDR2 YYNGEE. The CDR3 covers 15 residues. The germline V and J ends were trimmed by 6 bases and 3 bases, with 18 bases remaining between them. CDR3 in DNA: TGTGCCAGCACCCGTACCCACAGGGCGGACACTGAAGCTTTCTTT. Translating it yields CASTRTHRADTEAFF.

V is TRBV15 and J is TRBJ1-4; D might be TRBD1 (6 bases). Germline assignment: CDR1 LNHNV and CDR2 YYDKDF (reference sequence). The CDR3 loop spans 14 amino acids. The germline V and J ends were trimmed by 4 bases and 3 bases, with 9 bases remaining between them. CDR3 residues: CATSKQGSNEKLFF. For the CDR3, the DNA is TGTGCCACCAGCAAACAGGGCTCTAATGAAAAACTGTTTTTT. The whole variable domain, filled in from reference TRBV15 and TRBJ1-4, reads DAMVIQNPRYQVTQFGKPVTLSCSQTLNHNVMYWYQQKSSQAPKLLFHYYDKDFNNEADTPDNFQSRRPNTSFCFLDIRSPGLGDTAMYLCATSKQGSNEKLFFGSGTQLSVL.

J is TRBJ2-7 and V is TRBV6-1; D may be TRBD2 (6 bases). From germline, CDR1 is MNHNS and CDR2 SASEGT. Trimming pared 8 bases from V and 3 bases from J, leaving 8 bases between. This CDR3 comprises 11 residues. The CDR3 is CASGRGYEQYF. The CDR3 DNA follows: TGTGCCAGCGGGCGGGGCTACGAGCAGTACTTC.

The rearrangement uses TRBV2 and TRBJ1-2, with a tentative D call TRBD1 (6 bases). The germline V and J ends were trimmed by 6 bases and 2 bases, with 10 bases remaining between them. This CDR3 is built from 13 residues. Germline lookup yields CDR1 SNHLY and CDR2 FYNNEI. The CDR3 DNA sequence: TGTGCCAGCAGAGCTACAGGGAACTATGGCTACACCTTC. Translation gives CASRATGNYGYTF.

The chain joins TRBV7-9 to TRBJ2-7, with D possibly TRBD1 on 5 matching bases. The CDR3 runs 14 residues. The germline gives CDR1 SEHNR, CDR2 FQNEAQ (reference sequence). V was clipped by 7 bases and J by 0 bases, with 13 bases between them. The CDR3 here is CASMPTATSYEQYF. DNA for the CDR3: TGTGCCAGCATGCCGACAGCTACCTCCTACGAGCAGTACTTC.

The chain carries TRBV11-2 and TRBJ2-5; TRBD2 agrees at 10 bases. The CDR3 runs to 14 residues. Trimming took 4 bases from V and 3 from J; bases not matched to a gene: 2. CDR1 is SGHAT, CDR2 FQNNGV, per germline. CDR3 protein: CASSSGLAKETQYF. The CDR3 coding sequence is TGTGCCAGCAGCTCGGGACTAGCGAAAGAGACCCAGTACTTC. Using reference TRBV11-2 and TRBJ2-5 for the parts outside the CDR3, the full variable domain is EAGVAQSPRYKIIEKRQSVAFWCNPISGHATLYWYQQILGQGPKLLIQFQNNGVVDDSQLPKDRFSAERLKGVDSTLKIQPAKLEDSAVYLCASSSGLAKETQYFGPGTRLLVL.

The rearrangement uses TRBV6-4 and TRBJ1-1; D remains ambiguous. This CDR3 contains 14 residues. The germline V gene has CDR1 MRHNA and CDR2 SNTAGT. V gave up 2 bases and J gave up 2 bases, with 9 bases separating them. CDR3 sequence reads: CASSDRLSNTEAFF. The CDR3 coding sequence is TGTGCCAGCAGTGACAGACTCAGTAACACTGAAGCTTTCTTT.

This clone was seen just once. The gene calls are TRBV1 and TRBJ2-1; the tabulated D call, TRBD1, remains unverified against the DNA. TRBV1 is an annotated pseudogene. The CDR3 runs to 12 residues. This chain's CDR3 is CTSSQDQDEQFF. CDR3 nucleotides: TGCACCAGCAGCCAAGATCAGGATGAGCAGTTCTTC.

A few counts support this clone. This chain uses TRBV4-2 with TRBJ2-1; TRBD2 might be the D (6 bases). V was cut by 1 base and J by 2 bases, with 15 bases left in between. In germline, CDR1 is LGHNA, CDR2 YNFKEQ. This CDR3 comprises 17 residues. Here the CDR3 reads CASSQVRGGETYNEQFF. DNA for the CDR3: TGTGCCAGCAGCCAAGTTCGGGGCGGGGAGACCTACAATGAGCAGTTCTTC.

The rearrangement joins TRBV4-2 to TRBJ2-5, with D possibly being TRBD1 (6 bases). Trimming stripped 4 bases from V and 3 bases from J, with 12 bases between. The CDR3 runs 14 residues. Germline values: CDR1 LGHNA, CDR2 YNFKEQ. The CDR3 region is CASSRGLAEETQYF. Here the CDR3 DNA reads TGTGCCAGCAGCCGGGGGCTGGCGGAAGAGACCCAGTACTTC.

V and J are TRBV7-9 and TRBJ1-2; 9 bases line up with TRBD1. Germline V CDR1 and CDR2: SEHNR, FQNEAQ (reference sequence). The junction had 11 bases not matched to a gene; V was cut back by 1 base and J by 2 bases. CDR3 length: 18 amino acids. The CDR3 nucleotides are TGTGCCAGCAGCTTAGTCCCCGGGACAGGGTTTGACAACTATGGCTACACCTTC. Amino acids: CASSLVPGTGFDNYGYTF.

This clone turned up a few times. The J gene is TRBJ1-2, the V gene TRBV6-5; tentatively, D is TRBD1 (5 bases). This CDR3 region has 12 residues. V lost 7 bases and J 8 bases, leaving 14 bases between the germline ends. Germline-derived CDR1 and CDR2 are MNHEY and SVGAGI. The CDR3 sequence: CASKDSVWGYTF. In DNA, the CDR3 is TGTGCCAGCAAAGACAGCGTTTGGGGCTACACCTTC.

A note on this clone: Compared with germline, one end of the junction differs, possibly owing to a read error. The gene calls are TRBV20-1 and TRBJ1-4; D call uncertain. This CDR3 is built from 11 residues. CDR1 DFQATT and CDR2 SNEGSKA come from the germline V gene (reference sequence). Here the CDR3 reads CSARDEPQRIF. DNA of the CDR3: TGCAGTGCTAGAGATGAGCCCCAGCGGATTTTT.

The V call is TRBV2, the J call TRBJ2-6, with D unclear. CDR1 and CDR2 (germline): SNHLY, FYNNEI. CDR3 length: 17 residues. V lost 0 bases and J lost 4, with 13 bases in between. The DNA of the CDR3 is TGTGCCAGCAGTGAAGCGCGGTCGGCCCCGGGGGCCAACGTCCTGACTTTC. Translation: CASSEARSAPGANVLTF.

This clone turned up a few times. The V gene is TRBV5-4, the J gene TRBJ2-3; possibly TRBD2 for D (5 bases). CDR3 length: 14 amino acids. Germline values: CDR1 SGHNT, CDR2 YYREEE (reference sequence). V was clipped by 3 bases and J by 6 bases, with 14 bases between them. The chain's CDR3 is CASSYSPWEDTQYF. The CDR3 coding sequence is TGTGCCAGCAGCTATTCTCCTTGGGAGGATACGCAGTATTTT.

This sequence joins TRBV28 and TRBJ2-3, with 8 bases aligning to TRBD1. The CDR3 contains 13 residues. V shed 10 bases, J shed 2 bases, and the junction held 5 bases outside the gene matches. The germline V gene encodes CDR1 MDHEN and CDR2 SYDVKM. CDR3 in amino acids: CANSDRATDTQYF. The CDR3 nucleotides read TGTGCCAACTCGGACAGGGCCACAGATACGCAGTATTTT.

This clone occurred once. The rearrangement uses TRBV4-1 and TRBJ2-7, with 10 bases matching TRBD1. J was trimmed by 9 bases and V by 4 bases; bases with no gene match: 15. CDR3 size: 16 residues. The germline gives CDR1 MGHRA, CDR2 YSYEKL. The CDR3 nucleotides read TGCGCCAGCAGCCCAACCCACCCAATCGGACAGGGGGGGCAGTACTTC. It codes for CASSPTHPIGQGGQYF.

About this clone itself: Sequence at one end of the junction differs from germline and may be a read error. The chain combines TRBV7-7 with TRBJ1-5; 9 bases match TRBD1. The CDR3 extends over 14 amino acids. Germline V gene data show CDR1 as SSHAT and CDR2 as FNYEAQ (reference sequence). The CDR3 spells CASSLGQGNQSQHF. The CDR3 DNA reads TGTGCCAGCAGCTTGGGACAGGGCAATCAGTCCCAGCATTTT. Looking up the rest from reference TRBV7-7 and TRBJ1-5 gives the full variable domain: GAGVSQSPRYKVTKRGQDVTLRCDPISSHATLYWYQQALGQGPEFLTYFNYEAQPDKSGLPSDRFSAERPEGSISTLTIQRTEQRDSAMYRCASSLGQGNQSQHFGDGTRLSIL.

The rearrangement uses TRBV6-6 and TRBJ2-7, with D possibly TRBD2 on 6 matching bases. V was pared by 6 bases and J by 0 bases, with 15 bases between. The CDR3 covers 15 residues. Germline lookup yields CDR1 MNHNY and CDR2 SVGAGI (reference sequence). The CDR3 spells CASRMGRGDSYEQYF. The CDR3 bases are TGTGCCAGCAGGATGGGACGCGGGGACTCCTACGAGCAGTACTTC.

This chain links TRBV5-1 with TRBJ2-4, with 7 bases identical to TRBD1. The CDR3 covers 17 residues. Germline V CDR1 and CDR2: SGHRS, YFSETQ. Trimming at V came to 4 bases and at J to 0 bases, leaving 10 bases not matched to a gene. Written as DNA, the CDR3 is TGCGCCAGCAGCCGACCAGGGACAGATCTAGCCAAAAACATTCAGTACTTC. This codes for CASSRPGTDLAKNIQYF.

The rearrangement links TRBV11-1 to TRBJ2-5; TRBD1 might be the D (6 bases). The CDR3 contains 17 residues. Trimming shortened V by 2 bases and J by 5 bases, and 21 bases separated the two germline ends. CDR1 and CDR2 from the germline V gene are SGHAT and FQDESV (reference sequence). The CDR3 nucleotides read TGTGCCAGCAGCTTAAAACAGCAGGGGTATCTTCGGGAGACCCAGTACTTC. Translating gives CASSLKQQGYLRETQYF.

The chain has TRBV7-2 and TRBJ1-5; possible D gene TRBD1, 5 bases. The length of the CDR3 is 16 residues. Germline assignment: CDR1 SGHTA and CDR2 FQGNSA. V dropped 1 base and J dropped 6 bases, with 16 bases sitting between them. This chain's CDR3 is CASSLVGGVLPQPQHF. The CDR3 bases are TGTGCCAGCAGCTTAGTGGGAGGGGTCCTTCCTCAGCCCCAGCATTTT.

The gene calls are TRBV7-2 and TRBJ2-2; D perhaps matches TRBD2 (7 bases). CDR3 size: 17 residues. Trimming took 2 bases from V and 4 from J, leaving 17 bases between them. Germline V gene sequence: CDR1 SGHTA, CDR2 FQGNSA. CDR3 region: CASSLSLRGAGTGELFF. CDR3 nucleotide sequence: TGTGCCAGCAGCTTAAGTCTTCGGGGGGCTGGCACCGGGGAGCTGTTTTTT.

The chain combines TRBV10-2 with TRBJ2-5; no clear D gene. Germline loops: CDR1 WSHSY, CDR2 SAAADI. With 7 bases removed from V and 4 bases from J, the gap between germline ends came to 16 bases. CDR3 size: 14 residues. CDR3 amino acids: CASTAQAVVETQYF. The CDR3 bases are TGCGCCAGCACGGCGCAGGCCGTCGTAGAGACCCAGTACTTC.

CDR3 loop: CASSQLASNYEQYF. CDR3 bases: TGTGCCAGCAGCCAACTAGCGAGCAATTACGAGCAGTACTTC. The chain joins TRBV4-2 to TRBJ2-7; D is possibly TRBD2 (6 bases). Germline assignment: CDR1 LGHNA and CDR2 YNFKEQ. V lost 2 bases, J lost 4 bases, and 12 bases lay in between. CDR3 length: 14 amino acids.

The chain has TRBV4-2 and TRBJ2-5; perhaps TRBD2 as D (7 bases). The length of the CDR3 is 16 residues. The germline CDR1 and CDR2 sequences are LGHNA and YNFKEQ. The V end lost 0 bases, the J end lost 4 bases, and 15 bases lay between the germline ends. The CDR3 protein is CASSQEEGGPVETQYF. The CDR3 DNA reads TGTGCCAGCAGCCAAGAGGAGGGGGGGCCGGTAGAGACCCAGTACTTC.

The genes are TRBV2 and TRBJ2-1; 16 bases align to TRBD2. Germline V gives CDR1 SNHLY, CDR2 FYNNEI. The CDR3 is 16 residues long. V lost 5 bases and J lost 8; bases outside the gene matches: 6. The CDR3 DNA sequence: TGTGCCAGCAGTCAAGGGACTAGCGGGGGGGGTGATGAGCAGTTCTTC. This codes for CASSQGTSGGGDEQFF.

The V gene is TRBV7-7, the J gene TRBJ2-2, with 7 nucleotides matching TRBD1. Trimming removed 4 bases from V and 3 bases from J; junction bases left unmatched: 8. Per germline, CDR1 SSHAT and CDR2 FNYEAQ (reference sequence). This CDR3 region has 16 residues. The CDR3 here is CASSSTTGTYTGELFF. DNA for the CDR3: TGTGCCAGCAGCTCCACGACAGGGACGTACACCGGGGAGCTGTTTTTT.